The clone carrying this TCR beta chain was found a few times. Other nucleotide sequences in the sample specify the same CDR3. These data come from a study of cytomegalovirus exposure and HLA in healthy donors. It was with 60 Vbeta and 13 Jbeta primers that the PCR ran. The protocol was immunoSEQ multiplex PCR, while the TCRdb copy is restricted to in-frame clones and leaves out a portion. The data contain 120,000 to 150,000 clones, roughly 74% of them seen just once; the ten biggest clones take up 3% to 3.5%. The CDR3 has 13 residues. CDR1 is SNHLY and CDR2 is FYNNEI in the germline V gene. V was cut by 6 bases and J by 0 bases, with 6 bases left in between. These donors counted as nominally healthy when sampled, but unrecorded immune exposures were likely.

The sequencing sample was made of PBMCs. The TCR sequence derives from a man aged 40-49 years in good health and CMV-seronegative. This chain links TRBV2 with TRBJ1-5; D is uncertain. The CDR3 reads CASRRDSNQPQHF. As DNA, the CDR3 is TGTGCCAGCAGACGGGATAGCAATCAGCCCCAGCATTTT.